A single T cell receptor (beta chain) is shown here with its context. This clonotype occurred many times. No antigen is known for it. The sample holds no much larger clone one base away, and base qualities are not on file. The data were obtained in a study of T cell repertoires in cytomegalovirus infection (dated by TCRdb to the late 2010s). Describing the broader study: The peptide stimulations were aimed at well-studied HLA-B-restricted epitopes as well as recently identified HLA-C-restricted CMV epitopes, whose presentation resists viral immunomodulation. Donor HLA type was relevant to the analysis, because carriage of CMV infection together with the matching HLA type was indicated by public TCR beta signatures. Broad study findings and their caveats: The ex vivo response was dominated by HLA-C-restricted CMV-specific TCR beta clonotypes, which also provided the single most frequent clonotype in two of eight donors. Cumulative frequency of public TCR beta family members discriminated carriers of CMV infection plus the relevant HLA type in this cohort and an independent 352-donor cohort.

The treatment or condition label of this sample denotes: in vitro stimulation with specific CMV peptide epitopes to enrich CMV-specific T cells. Counted from cysteine to phenylalanine, this CDR3 has 15 amino acids. The kept DNA is CDR3 alone, 45 bases in frame from the first base. The germline V gene provides CDR1 SGHTA and CDR2 FQGNSA. Relative to germline, V is 4 bases shorter and J is 0 bases shorter, with 7 bases between their ends. TCRdb shows the sequencer as Illumina HiSeq 1500. The raw public reads went through TCRdb reprocessing: fastp at Q25, MiXCR clone calling, in-frame beta chains kept. Rows merge per CDR3 protein into single entries with the most common DNA and genes. In all, the sample holds fewer than 1,000,000 distinct CDR3 sequences, and around 30% of those were seen once. The ten largest clones represent more than 13% of the sample.

The TCR was taken from a human donor in good health (CMV status not recorded). Some clones in this sample may be carry-over from other donors' samples. The material sequenced was cultured CD8+ T cells from PBMCs, taken from culture after CMV antigen stimulation. The rearranged chain carries TRBV7-2 and TRBJ1-6; no D segment can be confidently identified. CDR3 protein: CASSSHGSYNSPLHF. In nucleotide form, the sequence is TGTGCCAGCAGCTCCCACGGCTCCTATAATTCACCCCTCCACTTT.